This T cell receptor (beta chain) was retrieved from a study of blood T cell repertoires in COVID-19 (dated by TCRdb to 2019 to 2021). For context, the study as a whole: The collaborator samples originated in the United States, Italy and Spain and spanned the acute and convalescent phases of COVID-19. The prospective study material was composed of cDNA or gDNA derived from T cells, B-cell-depleted T cells, or PBMCs. Subjects who had been exposed to COVID-19, were actively infected with it, or had recovered from it provided the deeply sampled blood TCRbeta repertoires that made up the dataset. The repertoires were made available in a free public database intended to serve as a resource for research on the immune response to SARS-CoV-2. The samples were drawn from the first 160 participants of the ongoing ImmuneRACE study and from some 1,300 subjects provided by 6 global collaborators. A de-identified subject ID, COVID-19 status, age in years and sex were almost always included in the sample metadata. Where available, HLA class I and class II types were obtained from metadata supplied by the sample provider rather than from assay-based typing.

Study-level results and caveats: Clinical and demographic metadata were provided uncurated, with the amount varying by source and participant.

Collaborating institutions collected whole blood in K2EDTA tubes following their own protocols. Collaborator samples were shipped for TCRbeta analysis as frozen whole blood, isolated PBMCs, or DNA extracted from either sample type. There are 12 amino acids in the CDR3, from cysteine to phenylalanine inclusive. Only the CDR3 region is kept as DNA, spanning 36 bases read in frame from base 1. The junction carries 11 bases between V and J, which are trimmed by 6 bases and 6 bases respectively. CDR1 and CDR2 were assigned from the germline V gene as LGHNT and FRNRAP. In the case of this clone: This receptor's antigen is unknown. The record has no base qualities; no much larger clone is one base away.

TCRbeta CDR3 regions were amplified from genomic DNA by means of the immunoSEQ Assay, a bias-controlled multiplex PCR. The study's processing was this. The number of nucleated cells in each sample was estimated from the amplification of reference gene primers within the assay. To quantify the absolute abundance of each unique TCRbeta CDR3 rearrangement, sequence reads were collapsed and filtered. Productive Simpson clonality was computed per sample as the square root of Simpson's diversity index over productive rearrangements. Held by TCRdb, this immuneACCESS table contains in-frame sequences only and omits some clones. Under half of the omission traces to an unresolved V gene where checked; the cause of the rest is unknown. The D gene and trimming were derived from the DNA, and the V and J assignments and clone size from that table. For this sample the table gives more than 95,000 clones, of which about 86% were detected only once. The top ten clones comprise 10% to 15% of the sample.

Here the chain combines TRBV12-5 and TRBJ1-1, and perhaps TRBD1 as D gene, on 6 matching bases. This TCR was recovered from a woman aged 55-70 years in a cohort sampled during active or convalescent COVID-19. Material: peripheral blood. The nucleotide sequence reads TGTGCTAGTGGCACAGGGTTGCCTGAAGCTTTCTTT. This gives the protein CASGTGLPEAFF. Reference TRBV12-5 and TRBJ1-1 proteins supply the regions before and after the CDR3; the full variable domain is: DARVTQTPRHKVTEMGQEVTMRCQPILGHNTVFWYRQTMMQGLELLAYFRNRAPLDDSGMPKDRFSAEMPDATLATLKIQPSEPRDSAVYFCASGTGLPEAFFGQGTRLTVV.